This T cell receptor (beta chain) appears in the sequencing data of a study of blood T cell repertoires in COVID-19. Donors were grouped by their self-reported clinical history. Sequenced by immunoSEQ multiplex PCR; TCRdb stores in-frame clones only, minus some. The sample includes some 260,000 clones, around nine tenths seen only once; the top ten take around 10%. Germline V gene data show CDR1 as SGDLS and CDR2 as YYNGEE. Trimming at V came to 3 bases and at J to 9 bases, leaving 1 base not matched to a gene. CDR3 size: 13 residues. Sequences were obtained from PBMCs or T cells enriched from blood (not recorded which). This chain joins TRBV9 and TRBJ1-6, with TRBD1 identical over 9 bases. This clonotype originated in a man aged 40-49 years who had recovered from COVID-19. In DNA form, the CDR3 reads TGTGCCAGCAGCGAGACAGGGGGTTCACCCCTCCACTTT. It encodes CASSETGGSPLHF.